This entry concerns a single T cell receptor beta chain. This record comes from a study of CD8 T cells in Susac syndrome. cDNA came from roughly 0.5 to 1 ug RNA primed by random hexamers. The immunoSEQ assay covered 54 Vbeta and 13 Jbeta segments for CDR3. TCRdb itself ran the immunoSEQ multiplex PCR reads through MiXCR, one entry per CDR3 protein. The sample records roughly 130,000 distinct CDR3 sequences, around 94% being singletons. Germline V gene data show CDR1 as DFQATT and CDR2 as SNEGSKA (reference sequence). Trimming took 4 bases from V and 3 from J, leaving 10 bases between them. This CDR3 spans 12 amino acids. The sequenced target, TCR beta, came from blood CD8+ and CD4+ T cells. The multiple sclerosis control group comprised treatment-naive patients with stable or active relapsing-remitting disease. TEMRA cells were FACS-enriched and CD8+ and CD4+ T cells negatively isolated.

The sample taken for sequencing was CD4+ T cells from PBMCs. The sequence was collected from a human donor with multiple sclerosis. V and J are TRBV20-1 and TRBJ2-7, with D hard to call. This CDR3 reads CSATPDFYEQYF. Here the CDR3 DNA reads TGCAGTGCTACCCCCGACTTCTACGAGCAGTACTTC.